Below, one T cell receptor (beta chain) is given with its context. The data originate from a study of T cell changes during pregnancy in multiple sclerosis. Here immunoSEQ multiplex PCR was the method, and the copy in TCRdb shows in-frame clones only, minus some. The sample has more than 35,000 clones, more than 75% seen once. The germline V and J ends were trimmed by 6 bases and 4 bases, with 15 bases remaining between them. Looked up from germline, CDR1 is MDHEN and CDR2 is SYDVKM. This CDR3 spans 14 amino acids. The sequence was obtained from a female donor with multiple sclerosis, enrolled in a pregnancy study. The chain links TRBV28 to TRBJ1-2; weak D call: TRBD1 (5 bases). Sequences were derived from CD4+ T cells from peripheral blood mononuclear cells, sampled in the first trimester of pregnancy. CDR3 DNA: TGTGCCAGCAGCCCCGGGGGGGGTCCCTATGGCTACACCTTC. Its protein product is CASSPGGGPYGYTF.